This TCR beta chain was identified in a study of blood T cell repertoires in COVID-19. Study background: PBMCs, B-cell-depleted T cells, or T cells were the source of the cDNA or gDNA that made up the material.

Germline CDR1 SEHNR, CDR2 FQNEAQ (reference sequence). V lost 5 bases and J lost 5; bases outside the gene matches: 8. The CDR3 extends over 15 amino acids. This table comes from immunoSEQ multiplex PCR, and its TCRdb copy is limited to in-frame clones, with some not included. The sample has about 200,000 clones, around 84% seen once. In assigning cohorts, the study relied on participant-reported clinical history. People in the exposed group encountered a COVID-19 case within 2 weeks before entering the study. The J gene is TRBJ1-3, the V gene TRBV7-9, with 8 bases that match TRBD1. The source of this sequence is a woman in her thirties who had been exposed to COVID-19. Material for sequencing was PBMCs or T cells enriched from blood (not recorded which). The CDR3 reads CASSPPGQARNTIYF. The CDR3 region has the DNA TGTGCCAGCAGCCCACCGGGACAGGCAAGAAACACCATATATTTT.